These T cell receptor beta chains were read from a single sample in a study of Graves' ophthalmopathy and Graves' hyperthyroidism. MiXCR, applied by TCRdb to the multiplex PCR reads, yields one record per CDR3 protein. In the table there are about 210,000 distinct CDR3 sequences, around 28% of which are singletons. The material sequenced was peripheral blood. Receptor source: a man aged 50-60 years with Graves' ophthalmopathy. The CDR3 runs from the conserved cysteine through the conserved F or W. D genes are given only for firm matches. Size tells how often a clone was seen (once, few, many) or the class of an expanded clone, and some rows leave it out.

.,many,13,TRBJ1-2,TRBV3-1,TGTGCCAGCAGCCAGGGAGGGAACTATGGCTACACCTTC,CASSQGGNYGYTF
TRBD1,.,15,TRBJ1-6,TRBV6-1,TGTGCCAGCAGGCAGGGGGGGTCCTATAATTCACCCCTCCACTTT,CASRQGGSYNSPLHF
TRBD1,many,13,TRBJ2-7,TRBV20-1,TGCAGTGCTAGGGGACAGGGGACCTACGAGCAGTACTTC,CSARGQGTYEQYF
.,many,12,TRBJ2-5,TRBV10-3,TGTGCCATCAGTGAGTCGAGGGAGACCCAGTACTTC,CAISESRETQYF
TRBD2,once,17,TRBJ2-5,TRBV12-3/TRBV12-4,TGTGCCAGCAGTTCCGGGACTAGCATCAGGTACCAAGAGACCCAGTACTTC,CASSSGTSIRYQETQYF
TRBD1,many,14,TRBJ1-1,TRBV20-1,TGCAGTGCTATGGGACAGGGGGCAAACACTGAAGCTTTCTTT,CSAMGQGANTEAFF
.,many,15,TRBJ2-2,TRBV6-2/TRBV6-3,TGTGCCAGCAGTTACGAGCCAGCGAGCGGCGGGGAGCTGTTTTTT,CASSYEPASGGELFF
.,many,13,TRBJ2-7,TRBV29-1,TGCAGCGTTGAAGATATTGGGGGCCGGGAGCAGTACTTC,CSVEDIGGREQYF
TRBD1,many,15,TRBJ2-7,TRBV20-1,TGCAGTGCTACTCCACCGGGACAGGGTACGTACGAGCAGTACTTC,CSATPPGQGTYEQYF
TRBD1,many,14,TRBJ1-6,TRBV12-3/TRBV12-4,TGTGCCAGCAGTTTGGGGACAGGCCATTCACCCCTCCACTTT,CASSLGTGHSPLHF
.,.,12,TRBJ1-1,TRBV29-1,TGCAGCGTTGAAGGTTGGAACACTGAAGCTTTCTTT,CSVEGWNTEAFF
.,.,14,TRBJ1-2,TRBV27,TGTGCCAGCAGTTCCCTCCAGCTTCGGGATGGCTACACCTTC,CASSSLQLRDGYTF
TRBD1,many,16,TRBJ2-7,TRBV7-2,TGTGCCATCATCCTAGGCCAAGGACAGGGGGCGAGGGAGCAGTACTTC,CAIILGQGQGAREQYF
TRBD2,many,15,TRBJ2-5,TRBV2,TGTGCCAGCAAGGGGAGGGCGGGAGTTCAAGAGACCCAGTACTTC,CASKGRAGVQETQYF
TRBD1,.,15,TRBJ1-1,TRBV14,TGTGCCAGCAGCCTACAGGGGTTTATGGGCACTGAAGCTTTCTTT,CASSLQGFMGTEAFF
TRBD2,many,16,TRBJ2-7,TRBV6-1,TGTGCCAGCATTGAAGCTCCGGGACTAGGGCCGTACGAGCAGTACTTC,CASIEAPGLGPYEQYF
TRBD2,many,15,TRBJ2-7,TRBV11-2,TGTGCCAGCAGCTTAGAGAGCGGGAGGTACTACGAGCAGTACTTC,CASSLESGRYYEQYF
TRBD2,many,15,TRBJ2-1,TRBV20-1,TGCAGTGCTAGTATTAGCGGGAGAGAGTACAATGAGCAGTTCTTC,CSASISGREYNEQFF
.,.,16,TRBJ2-7,TRBV28,TGTGCCAGCAGTGGGCCCTCAGGGAAGGAACCCTACGAGCAGTACTTC,CASSGPSGKEPYEQYF
TRBD1,.,16,TRBJ1-2,TRBV6-1,TGTGCCAGCAGTCCTACCCCCACAGGGGTCCTCTATGGCTACACCTTC,CASSPTPTGVLYGYTF
.,many,13,TRBJ2-7,TRBV6-1,TGTGCCAGCAGTCTTAGCGAACAGTACGAGCAGTACTTC,CASSLSEQYEQYF
.,.,17,TRBJ1-1,TRBV3-1,TGTGCCAGCAGACCAGGGCCACCGAACCCCCCGAGCACTGAAGCTTTCTTT,CASRPGPPNPPSTEAFF
.,many,13,TRBJ2-7,TRBV4-3,TGCGCCAGCAGCCTTACTAGGACCGAAGAGCAGTACTTC,CASSLTRTEEQYF
TRBD1,many,15,TRBJ1-5,TRBV4-1,TGCGCCAGCAGCCAATTGTACAGGGGAGATCAGCCCCAGCATTTT,CASSQLYRGDQPQHF
.,many,13,TRBJ2-5,TRBV12-5,TGTGCTAGTGGTTCCACAGGAGAAGAGACCCAGTACTTC,CASGSTGEETQYF
TRBD2,once,16,TRBJ2-7,TRBV11-2,TGTGCCAGCAGCGTAGAGGGGGGACTAGCGCCTTCTGAGCAGTACTTC,CASSVEGGLAPSEQYF
TRBD1,many,13,TRBJ2-7,TRBV6-5,TGTGCCAGCGGGGGACAGGACTCCTACGAGCAGTACTTC,CASGGQDSYEQYF
.,many,13,TRBJ1-5,TRBV6-2/TRBV6-3,TGTGCCAGCAGTCCCCGGCTGGGCTGGCCCCAGCATTTT,CASSPRLGWPQHF
.,many,14,TRBJ2-2,TRBV11-1,TGTGCCAGCAGCAAGGTCCCTCACACCGGGGAGCTGTTTTTT,CASSKVPHTGELFF